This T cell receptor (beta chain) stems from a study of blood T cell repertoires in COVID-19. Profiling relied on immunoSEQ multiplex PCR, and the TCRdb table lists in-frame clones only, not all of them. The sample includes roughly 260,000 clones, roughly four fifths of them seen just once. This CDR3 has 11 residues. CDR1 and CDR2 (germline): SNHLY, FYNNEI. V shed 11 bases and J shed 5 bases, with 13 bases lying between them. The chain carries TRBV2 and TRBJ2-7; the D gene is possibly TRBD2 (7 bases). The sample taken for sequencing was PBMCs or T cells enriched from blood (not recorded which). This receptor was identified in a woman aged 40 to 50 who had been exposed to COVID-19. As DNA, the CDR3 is TGTGCCTCCTACGGGGGGCACGAGCAGTACTTC. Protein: CASYGGHEQYF.